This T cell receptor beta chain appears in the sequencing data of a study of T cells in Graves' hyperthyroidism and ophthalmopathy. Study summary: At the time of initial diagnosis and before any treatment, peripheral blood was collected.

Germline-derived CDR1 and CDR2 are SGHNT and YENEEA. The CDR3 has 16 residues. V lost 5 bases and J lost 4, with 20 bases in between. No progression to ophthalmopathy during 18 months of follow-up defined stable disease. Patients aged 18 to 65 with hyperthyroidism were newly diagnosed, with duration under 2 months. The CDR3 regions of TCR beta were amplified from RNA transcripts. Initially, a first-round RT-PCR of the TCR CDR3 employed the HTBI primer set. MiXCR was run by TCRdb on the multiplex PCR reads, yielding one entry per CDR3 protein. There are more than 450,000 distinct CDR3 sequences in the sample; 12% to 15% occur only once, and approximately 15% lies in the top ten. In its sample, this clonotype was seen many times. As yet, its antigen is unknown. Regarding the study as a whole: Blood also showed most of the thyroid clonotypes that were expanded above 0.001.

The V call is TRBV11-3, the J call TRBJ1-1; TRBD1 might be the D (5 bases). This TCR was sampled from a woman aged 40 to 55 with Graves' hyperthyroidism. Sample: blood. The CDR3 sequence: CASSPEGDAPLTEAFF. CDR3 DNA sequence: TGTGCCAGCAGCCCAGAAGGGGACGCCCCCCTCACTGAAGCTTTCTTT.